This T cell receptor beta chain was documented in a study of T cell responses to AZD1222 COVID-19 vaccine (dated by TCRdb to 2020 to 2022). Regarding the study in general: Because spike-specific TCR depth and breadth did not differ between the two schedules, AZD1222 recipients who got a second dose at roughly 4 weeks were pooled with those who got a second dose at roughly 12 weeks. TCR sequencing covered over 230 trial participants: 200 to 220 given two doses of AZD1222 and approximately 26 given two doses of MenACWY control vaccine. Trial participants were enrolled into age subgroups of 18-55, 56-69 and 70-plus years, which contained roughly 140, 27 and 60 TCR-sequenced participants, respectively. Beyond this particular receptor, the publication reports: Epitopes outside the regions mutated in the B.1.351 and B.1.1.7 variants were reportedly recognized by nearly half of the unique spike-specific TCRs. In the small 56-69-year group, the increase in depth fell short of significance, most likely because of low power. Because no day 14 peak-response samples were available, the repertoires could be characterized only after the peak T cell response. A significant rise in spike-specific TCR breadth and depth was observed after two AZD1222 doses relative to day 0 and relative to MenACWY recipients. Most participants were white British and females outnumbered males, and the authors suggested that clonal diversity may have been underestimated. Vaccine-associated CD4 TCRs spanned the whole spike protein, with dominant responses in regions 160-218 and 743-854. Conclusions about previously exposed vaccinees are limited because only six or seven AZD1222 recipients were SARS-CoV-2 seropositive at baseline.

This clone appeared a single time. It has no known antigen specificity. No base quality values were provided; no much bigger clone lies one nucleotide off. The CDR3 regions of human TCRbeta chains were subjected to immunosequencing. In the source study's methods: Repertoire TCRs were matched against a reference library of SARS-CoV-2-specific TCRs generated with the MIRA antigen-specificity platform. Breadth meant the fraction of unique TCRs that were SARS-CoV-2-associated, whereas depth meant the fraction of total T cells that were SARS-CoV-2-associated. Each spike-specific TCR was assigned to its reactive spike region and to a CD4 or CD8 class using the MIRA data. Log10-transformed breadth and depth values were compared by one-way ANOVA with Sidak's multiple comparisons tests. The immuneACCESS repertoire file appears here via TCRdb, limited to in-frame rearrangements. These files lack a portion of the clones; in checked studies, under half of the deficit traces to unresolved V genes, and the cause of the others is not known. For V, J and clone size, that table is used; D and trimming come from the DNA. Here the sample has 150,000 to 200,000 clones; about 92% occur a single time. 8.5% to 12% of the sample comes from the top ten.

Taken with the paper, the label for time point translates to: baseline before first vaccination. Samples from vaccinated people were obtained from the UK trials COV001 and COV002, which included a single-blind randomized controlled phase 2/3 trial of AZD1222 (ChAdOx1 nCoV-19) in healthy adults. For TCRbeta chain sequencing, PBMC samples were collected from trial participants at day 0 and at day 28 after the second dose. The source was peripheral blood, collected on day 0 of AZD1222 vaccination. The clonotype originates from an adult in good health.

The sequence in DNA is TGCGCCAGCAGCTTTGGAGGAGGGGTGGAAGAGCAGTACTTC. Its translation is CASSFGGGVEEQYF. Recombination linked TRBV5-1 to TRBJ2-7; a tentative D call is TRBD2 (6 bases match). The CDR3 has 14 amino acids, counting the end cysteine and phenylalanine. Only CDR3 DNA is held: 42 bases, read in frame from base 1. The germline V gene encodes CDR1 SGHRS and CDR2 YFSETQ. V was cut back by 2 bases and J by 7 bases, leaving a gap of 16 bases between them. Beyond the CDR3, the reference TRBV5-1 and TRBJ2-7 genes provide the residues; the full variable domain reads: KAGVTQTPRYLIKTRGQQVTLSCSPISGHRSVSWYQQTPGQGLQFLFEYFSETQRNKGNFPGRFSGRQFSNSRSEMNVSTLELGDSALYLCASSFGGGVEEQYFGPGTRLTVT.